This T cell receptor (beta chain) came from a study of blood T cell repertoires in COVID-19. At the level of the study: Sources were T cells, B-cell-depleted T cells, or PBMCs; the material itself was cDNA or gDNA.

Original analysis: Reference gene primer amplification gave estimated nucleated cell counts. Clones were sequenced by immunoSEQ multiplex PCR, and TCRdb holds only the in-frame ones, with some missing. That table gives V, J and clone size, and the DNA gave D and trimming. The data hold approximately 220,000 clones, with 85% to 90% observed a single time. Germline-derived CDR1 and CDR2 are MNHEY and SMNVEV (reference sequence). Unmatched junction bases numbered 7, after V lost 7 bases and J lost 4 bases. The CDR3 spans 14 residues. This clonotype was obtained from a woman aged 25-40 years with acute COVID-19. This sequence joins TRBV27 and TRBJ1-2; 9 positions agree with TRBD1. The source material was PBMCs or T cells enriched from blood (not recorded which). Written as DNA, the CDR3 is TGTGCCAGCAAACTTACAGGGGGCGCCTATGGCTACACCTTC. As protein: CASKLTGGAYGYTF.